The present T cell receptor (beta chain) was sequenced within a study of control samples from healthy donors and cancer patients. Sequenced by immunoSEQ multiplex PCR; TCRdb stores in-frame clones only, minus some. The sample includes approximately 90,000 clones, around 84% seen only once; the top ten take under 40%. Losses at the gene ends were 1 base for V and 5 bases for J; bases not matched to a gene: 4. Looked up from germline, CDR1 is SGHNT and CDR2 is YENEEA. CDR3 size: 14 residues. The chain is built from TRBV11-3 and TRBJ2-7; 8 bases match TRBD1. The receptor comes from a man between 65 and 85 years old with lung cancer. Specimen: PBMCs. Written as DNA, the CDR3 is TGTGCCAGCAGCTTAGGTGCGACAGGGGACGAGCAGTACTTC. It is translated as CASSLGATGDEQYF.